A single T cell receptor (beta chain) is shown here with its context. What it recognizes is unknown. The sample comes from a study of graft-versus-host responses after intestinal transplantation. Study conclusions and caveats: Ileal or blood samples showed some GvH clones first, and such clones were also found in recipient marrow. Allografts of one patient group, those with graft-donor T cell macrochimerism, had high graft-versus-host to host-versus-graft clonal ratios.

Measured with immunoSEQ multiplex PCR; TCRdb has only the in-frame clones, and not every one. The repertoire includes about 89,000 clones, approximately 94% of them detected once, and roughly 0.18% sits in the top ten. This CDR3 spans 23 amino acids. The V and J ends lost 1 base and 2 bases, in that order; junction bases with no gene match: 23. The germline gives CDR1 SGHDN, CDR2 FVKESK. This TCR was sampled from a human donor who was the organ donor for an intestinal transplant. The material was unstimulated CD4+ T cells sorted from spleen or lymph node cells, obtained before transplant. The chain recombines TRBV14 with TRBJ2-1; 10 bases map to TRBD1. The CDR3 nucleotides are TGTGCCAGCAGCCAAGTCAATTTTCTGTGGGGACAGGGGTCTAATGTCCCCTACAATGAGCAGTTCTTC. Its translation is CASSQVNFLWGQGSNVPYNEQFF.